This entry features one TCR beta chain sequence. The antigen is not known. This specimen belongs to a study of T cell repertoires in cytomegalovirus infection. Study information: Alongside well-studied HLA-B-restricted CMV epitopes, recently identified HLA-C-restricted CMV epitopes were also used. From public TCR beta signatures came an indication of both CMV infection and matching HLA type. Study-level results: HLA-C-restricted, CMV-specific TCR beta clonotypes were dominant ex vivo. Summed frequency of shared TCR beta families picked out CMV carriers who also had the relevant HLA.

Germline V gives CDR1 SNHLY, CDR2 FYNNEI. This CDR3 spans 12 amino acids. The germline V and J ends were trimmed by 6 bases and 3 bases, with 8 bases remaining between them. TCRdb reprocessed the reads via MiXCR and lists one record per CDR3 protein. The data hold some 800,000 distinct CDR3 sequences, with almost 30% observed a single time. This sequence was found in a human donor in good health (CMV status not recorded). Some clones in this sample may be carry-over from other donors' samples. Sequenced material: cultured CD8+ T cells from PBMCs, taken from culture after CMV antigen stimulation. The chain uses TRBV2 and TRBJ1-1; D is possibly TRBD1 (5 bases). CDR3 sequence: CASRSQDTEAFF. As DNA, the CDR3 is TGTGCCAGCAGGTCACAGGACACTGAAGCTTTCTTT.